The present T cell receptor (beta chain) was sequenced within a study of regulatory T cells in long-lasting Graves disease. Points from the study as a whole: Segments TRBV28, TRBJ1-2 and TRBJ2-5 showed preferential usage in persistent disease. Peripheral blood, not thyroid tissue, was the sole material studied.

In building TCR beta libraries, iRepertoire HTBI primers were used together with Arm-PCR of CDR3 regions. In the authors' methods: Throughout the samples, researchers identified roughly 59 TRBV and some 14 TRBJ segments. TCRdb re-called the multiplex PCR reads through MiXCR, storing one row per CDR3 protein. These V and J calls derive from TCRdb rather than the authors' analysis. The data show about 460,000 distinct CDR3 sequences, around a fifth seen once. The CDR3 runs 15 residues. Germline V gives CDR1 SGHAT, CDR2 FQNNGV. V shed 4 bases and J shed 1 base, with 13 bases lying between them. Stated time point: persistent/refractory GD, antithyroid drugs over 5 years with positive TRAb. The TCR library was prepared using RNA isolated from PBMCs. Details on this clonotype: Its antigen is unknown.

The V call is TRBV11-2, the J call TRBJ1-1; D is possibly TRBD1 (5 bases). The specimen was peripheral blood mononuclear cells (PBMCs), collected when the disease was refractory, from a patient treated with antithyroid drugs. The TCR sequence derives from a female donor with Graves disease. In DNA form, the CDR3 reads TGTGCCAGCAGCTCGTTGCGGGGCCCGAACACTGAAGCTTTCTTT. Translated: CASSSLRGPNTEAFF. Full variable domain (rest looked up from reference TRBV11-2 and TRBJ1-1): EAGVAQSPRYKIIEKRQSVAFWCNPISGHATLYWYQQILGQGPKLLIQFQNNGVVDDSQLPKDRFSAERLKGVDSTLKIQPAKLEDSAVYLCASSSLRGPNTEAFFGQGTRLTVV.